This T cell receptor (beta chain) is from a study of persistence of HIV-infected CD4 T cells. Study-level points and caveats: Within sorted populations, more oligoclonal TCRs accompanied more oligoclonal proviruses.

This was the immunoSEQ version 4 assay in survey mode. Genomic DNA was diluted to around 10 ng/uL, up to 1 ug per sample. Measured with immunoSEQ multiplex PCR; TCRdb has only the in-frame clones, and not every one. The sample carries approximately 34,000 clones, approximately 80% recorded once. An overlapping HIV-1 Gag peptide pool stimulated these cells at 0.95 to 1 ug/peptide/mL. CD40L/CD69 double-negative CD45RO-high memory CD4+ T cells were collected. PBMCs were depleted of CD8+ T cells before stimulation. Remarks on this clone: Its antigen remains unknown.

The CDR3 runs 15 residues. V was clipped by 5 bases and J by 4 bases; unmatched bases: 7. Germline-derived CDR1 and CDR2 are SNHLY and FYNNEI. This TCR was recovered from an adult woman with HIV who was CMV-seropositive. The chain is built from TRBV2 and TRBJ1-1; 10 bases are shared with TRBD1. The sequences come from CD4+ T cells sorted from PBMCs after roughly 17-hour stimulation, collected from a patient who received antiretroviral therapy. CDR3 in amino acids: CASSPAGTGATEAFF. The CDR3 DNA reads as TGTGCCAGCAGTCCAGCCGGGACAGGGGCCACTGAAGCTTTCTTT.